Sequencing of this TCR beta chain was carried out in a study of regulatory T cells in long-lasting Graves disease. Library construction for TCR beta used iRepertoire HTBI primers and Arm-PCR of CDR3 regions. As processed by the authors: The samples yielded 62 TRBV and around 15 TRBJ segments. Each CDR3 protein is one row after TCRdb ran MiXCR on the multiplex PCR reads. Here the V and J calls rest on TCRdb's processing, not on the authors' analysis. The repertoire holds more than 300,000 distinct CDR3 sequences, with around 15% as singletons. In germline, CDR1 is MNHNS, CDR2 SASEGT. The ends were cut back, 1 base at V and 10 bases at J, with 4 bases in the middle. The CDR3 has 11 residues. As to time point: newly diagnosed GD, antithyroid drugs for less than 3 months. From PBMCs, RNA was extracted and then used to make the TCR library. The sample holds many counts of this clonotype.

This sample comprised peripheral blood mononuclear cells (PBMCs), obtained at new diagnosis, from a patient treated with antithyroid drugs. The sequence was obtained from a female donor with Graves disease. V usage is TRBV6-1 and J usage is TRBJ1-4; D ambiguous. CDR3 amino acids: CASSEGPKLFF. The CDR3 coding sequence is TGTGCCAGCAGTGAAGGACCAAAACTGTTTTTT.